The source of this TCR beta chain is a study of blood T cells in healthy people across ages. The use of a sample-barcoded 5' primer and a J-beta primer mix characterized a second PCR of roughly 7 to 11 cycles. One entry per CDR3 protein results from TCRdb running MiXCR on the 5' RACE reads. The sample yields around 650,000 distinct CDR3 sequences, about 32% seen once. This CDR3 is built from 13 residues. With 8 bases clipped from V and 2 bases from J, the junction kept 2 bases outside the gene matches. Germline V CDR1 and CDR2: MGHRA, YSYEKL. The V call is TRBV4-1, the J call TRBJ2-3; 9 bases fit TRBD2. The sequencing input was blood. The clonotype originates from a woman aged 80 or over in good health. The CDR3 loop is CASRGGDTDTQYF. The CDR3 nucleotides read TGCGCCAGCCGCGGGGGGGACACAGATACGCAGTATTTT.